The 28 T cell receptor beta chains below come from one sample, sequenced in a study of human T cells and chemical hapten exposure. As for time point: patch test 1, 2 weeks after DPC sensitization. Indicated treatment: therapeutic diphenylcyclopropenone sensitization with weekly scalp DPC. From the RACE reads, TCRdb called clonotypes with MiXCR, one entry per CDR3 protein. The sample yields around 120,000 distinct CDR3 sequences, roughly 12% seen once. Source: whole blood, taken in connection with sensitization to the hapten diphenylcyclopropenone (DPC). These TCRs come from a woman aged 45-59 years with alopecia areata. Some clones in this sample may be carry-over from other donors' samples.

The J gene is TRBJ1-5, the V gene TRBV28, with TRBD1 as a possible D gene (6 bases). V lost 7 bases and J 5 bases, leaving 9 bases between the germline ends. The V gene's germline CDR1 is MDHEN and CDR2 SYDVKM. The CDR3 has 12 amino acids. Here the CDR3 DNA reads TGTGCCAGCATAAAGGGGGATCAGCCCCAGCATTTT. This codes for CASIKGDQPQHF.

The CDR3 DNA sequence: TGCGCCAGCAGCCAAGTCGGCGGGGGGCGTAATGAGCAGTTCTTC. Protein product: CASSQVGGGRNEQFF. The genes are TRBV4-3 and TRBJ2-1, with TRBD2 matching 8 bases. Per the germline V gene, CDR1 is LGHNA and CDR2 is YSLEER. The V gene end was trimmed by 1 base and the J gene end by 7 bases; junction bases not matched to a gene: 6. The CDR3 covers 15 residues.

This clonotype showed up many times. J is TRBJ2-7 and V is TRBV6-2 or TRBV6-3; possibly TRBD1 for D (5 bases). Deletions cut 2 bases from V and 2 bases from J, with 13 bases between. The germline gives CDR1 MNHEY, CDR2 SVGEGT. The CDR3 extends over 15 amino acids. CDR3 sequence: CASSYLAGKTYEQYF. CDR3 DNA sequence: TGTGCCAGCAGTTACCTCGCAGGGAAAACCTACGAGCAGTACTTC.

The chain carries TRBV5-1 and TRBJ2-6; TRBD1 is a possible D gene (6 bases). CDR3 length: 17 residues. Trimming left V 5 bases short and J 0 bases short, with 15 bases between. Germline V gives CDR1 SGHRS, CDR2 YFSETQ. The CDR3 spells CASSYGTRDSGANVLTF. The DNA of the CDR3 is TGCGCCAGCAGTTACGGGACAAGGGACTCTGGGGCCAACGTCCTGACTTTC.

This clonotype was found many times. The V gene is TRBV18, the J gene TRBJ2-7; 7 bases fit TRBD2. Germline V gene lookup returns CDR1 KGHSH and CDR2 LQKENI. V was clipped by 0 bases and J by 5 bases; unmatched bases: 1. The CDR3 spans 13 residues. CDR3 region: CASSPPGGDEQYF. Here the CDR3 DNA reads TGTGCCAGCTCACCACCGGGAGGGGACGAGCAGTACTTC.

This clonotype was counted ten times or more. The chain combines TRBV27 with TRBJ2-2, with a possible D match to TRBD2 (5 bases). CDR1 is MNHEY and CDR2 is SMNVEV in the germline V gene (reference sequence). The CDR3 consists of 17 residues. With 2 bases removed from V and 5 bases from J, the gap between germline ends came to 18 bases. The CDR3, as DNA: TGTGCCAGCAGTTTAAAGTCCCCGGGATCGGCAACCGGGGAGCTGTTTTTT. This gives the protein CASSLKSPGSATGELFF.

J is TRBJ2-7 and V is TRBV18; 7 bases are shared with TRBD2. The germline gives CDR1 KGHSH, CDR2 LQKENI. V gave up 3 bases and J gave up 3 bases; unmatched junction bases: 2. This CDR3 contains 13 residues. Written as DNA, the CDR3 is TGTGCCAGCTCACCCGGGACTAACTACGAGCAGTACTTC. Translating it yields CASSPGTNYEQYF.

The rearrangement joins TRBV5-1 to TRBJ2-5; D is undetermined. Germline CDR1 and CDR2: SGHRS and YFSETQ. There are 14 residues in the CDR3. V shed 2 bases and J shed 1 base, with 9 bases lying between them. In nucleotides, the CDR3 is TGCGCCAGCAGCTTCCAGTCCCTCCAAGAGACCCAGTACTTC. Encoded protein: CASSFQSLQETQYF.

At least ten counts were recorded for this clonotype. The chain is built from TRBV7-8 and TRBJ2-7, with D possibly TRBD2 on 6 matching bases. This CDR3 is 15 amino acids long. Germline CDR1 SGHVS, CDR2 FQNEAQ. Trimming took off 5 bases at V and 2 bases at J, with 16 bases between the two ends. The DNA for the CDR3 is TGTGCCAGCAGCCTAACTAGCATGGGCCCCTACGAGCAGTACTTC. As protein: CASSLTSMGPYEQYF.

This clonotype was counted only a few times. This rearrangement joins TRBV6-5 to TRBJ2-1, with D perhaps TRBD2 (6 bases). Germline V gene lookup returns CDR1 MNHEY and CDR2 SVGAGI. Trimming cost V 6 bases and J 6 bases, with 15 bases left between them. The CDR3 length is 14 residues. Here the CDR3 reads CASREGPVGNEQFF. CDR3 nucleotide sequence: TGTGCCAGCAGGGAGGGGCCTGTCGGCAATGAGCAGTTCTTC.

This clonotype was seen more than once but under ten times. This chain links TRBV18 with TRBJ1-1; 9 positions agree with TRBD1. After removal of 3 bases from V and 1 base from J, the junction contained 6 bases not matched to a gene. The CDR3 is 16 amino acids. Germline CDR1 KGHSH, CDR2 LQKENI. The CDR3 spells CASSPLPGQGNTEAFF. The CDR3 DNA follows: TGTGCCAGCTCACCGTTACCGGGACAGGGGAACACTGAAGCTTTCTTT.

The chain combines TRBV29-1 with TRBJ2-5; D is possibly TRBD2 (5 bases). The CDR3 length is 10 residues. V lost 4 bases, J lost 6 bases, and 6 bases lay in between. CDR1 is SQVTM, CDR2 ANQGSEA, per germline. The CDR3 coding sequence is TGCAGCGTTGGGGAGAAGACCCAGTACTTC. It is translated as CSVGEKTQYF.

This clonotype was picked up many times. The chain recombines TRBV20-1 with TRBJ2-3, with D perhaps given as TRBD1 or TRBD2 (5 bases each). The germline V gene encodes CDR1 DFQATT and CDR2 SNEGSKA (reference sequence). The CDR3 runs 13 residues. The ends were cut back, 0 bases at V and 5 bases at J, with 9 bases in the middle. The DNA of the CDR3 is TGCAGTGCTAGAGAGGGGGTCGGAGATACGCAGTATTTT. The encoded protein is CSAREGVGDTQYF.

V gene TRBV28 combines with J gene TRBJ2-3; D is undetermined. Deletions cut 4 bases from V and 6 bases from J, with 14 bases between. Germline CDR1 is MDHEN and CDR2 is SYDVKM. The CDR3 loop spans 14 amino acids. The CDR3 region is CASSSTWVRDTQYF. The CDR3 DNA reads as TGTGCCAGCAGTTCCACCTGGGTCCGTGATACGCAGTATTTT.

This clonotype was seen at least ten times. The chain uses TRBV20-1 and TRBJ1-2; D perhaps matches TRBD1 (5 bases). The germline gives CDR1 DFQATT, CDR2 SNEGSKA (reference sequence). V shed 6 bases and J shed 4 bases, with 15 bases lying between them. The CDR3 is 13 amino acids. CDR3 residues: CSAPGAHLYGYTF. The CDR3 nucleotides read TGCAGTGCCCCCGGGGCGCATCTCTATGGCTACACCTTC.

The CDR3: CASTEGPYEQFF. DNA of the CDR3: TGTGCCAGCACCGAGGGGCCGTATGAGCAGTTCTTC. The V and J genes are TRBV12-3 or TRBV12-4 and TRBJ2-1; D may be TRBD1 or TRBD2 (5 bases each). V was cut by 7 bases and J by 8 bases, with 12 bases left in between. This CDR3 is 12 amino acids long.

The rearrangement uses TRBV5-1 and TRBJ2-7; 11 nucleotides align to TRBD2. This CDR3 has 15 residues. Germline CDR1 and CDR2: SGHRS and YFSETQ. V was clipped by 5 bases and J by 5 bases; unmatched bases: 9. The CDR3 nucleotides read TGCGCCAGCAGTACTAGCGGGAGAAAGGTCCACGAGCAGTACTTC. Translating gives CASSTSGRKVHEQYF.

As DNA, the CDR3 is TGCGCCAGCAGCTGGGGGAGAGAGACCCAGTACTTC. This translates into CASSWGRETQYF. This sequence joins TRBV5-1 and TRBJ2-5; D may correspond to TRBD1 or TRBD2 (5 bases each). The CDR3 runs to 12 residues. V was cut by 3 bases and J by 4 bases, with 7 bases left in between. The germline CDR1 and CDR2 sequences are SGHRS and YFSETQ. Together with reference TRBV5-1 and TRBJ2-5, the CDR3 gives the full variable domain: KAGVTQTPRYLIKTRGQQVTLSCSPISGHRSVSWYQQTPGQGLQFLFEYFSETQRNKGNFPGRFSGRQFSNSRSEMNVSTLELGDSALYLCASSWGRETQYFGPGTRLLVL.

V is TRBV6-1 and J is TRBJ2-1; 9 bases agree with TRBD1. This CDR3 has 13 residues. V was clipped by 6 bases and J by 8 bases; unmatched bases: 5. Looked up from germline, CDR1 is MNHNS and CDR2 is SASEGT. In DNA, the CDR3 is TGTGCCAGCAGCTCGGACAGGGGATATGAGCAGTTCTTC. Encoded protein: CASSSDRGYEQFF.

As concerns this clonotype: A much larger clone differs from this one at a single base, so this may be a read error. This chain uses TRBV7-8 with TRBJ2-5, with D perhaps TRBD2 (6 bases). This CDR3 is built from 16 residues. Germline-derived CDR1 and CDR2 are SGHVS and FQNEAQ. The CDR3 loop reads CASSLVSGEAPGTRYF. In nucleotides, the CDR3 is TGTGCCAGCAGCTTAGTTAGCGGTGAGGCACCAGGGACCCGGTACTTC.

The CDR3 protein is CATASGRTTGELFF. As DNA, the CDR3 is TGTGCCACCGCTTCCGGGAGGACGACCGGGGAGCTGTTTTTT. The chain joins TRBV19 to TRBJ2-2, with 7 bases matching TRBD2. V trimming: 10 bases; J trimming: 5 bases; junction bases outside the gene matches: 10. Germline V lookup: CDR1 LNHDA, CDR2 SQIVND (reference sequence). The CDR3 runs to 14 residues.

The chain joins TRBV3-1 to TRBJ2-5, with a possible D match to TRBD2 (6 bases). V shed 1 base and J shed 5 bases, with 11 bases lying between them. The CDR3 has 14 residues. In germline, CDR1 is LGHDT, CDR2 YNNKEL (reference sequence). The CDR3 nucleotides are TGTGCCAGCAGCCAAGTCGGAGGGGCGGAGACCCAGTACTTC. This gives the protein CASSQVGGAETQYF.

This sequence joins TRBV2 and TRBJ2-7, with TRBD2 matching 14 bases. Germline V gene sequence: CDR1 SNHLY, CDR2 FYNNEI. After removal of 10 bases from V and 3 bases from J, the junction contained 5 bases not matched to a gene. CDR3 length: 14 amino acids. CDR3 sequence reads: CATTGTSGSYEQYF. CDR3 nucleotide sequence: TGTGCCACCACCGGGACTAGCGGGAGCTACGAGCAGTACTTC.

This chain connects TRBV6-2 or TRBV6-3 to TRBJ1-6; D is unresolved. V was trimmed by 2 bases and J by 9 bases, leaving 5 bases between them. The V gene's germline CDR1 is MNHEY and CDR2 SVGEGT. The CDR3 consists of 12 residues. The CDR3 loop is CASSYVASPLHF. The CDR3, as DNA: TGTGCCAGCAGTTACGTGGCTTCACCCCTCCACTTT.

There are a few counts of this clonotype. The J gene is TRBJ2-3, the V gene TRBV5-1; a weak D match, TRBD2 (5 bases). V was pared by 2 bases and J by 4 bases, with 29 bases between. This CDR3 region has 20 residues. The germline gives CDR1 SGHRS, CDR2 YFSETQ. CDR3 in DNA: TGCGCCAGCAGCTTACCACTCCTAGCTACCTATCCCCCCACCGCAGATACGCAGTATTTT. This sequence encodes CASSLPLLATYPPTADTQYF.

This clonotype was counted many times. CDR3 region: CASSQVPGQVWTEAFF. Written as DNA, the CDR3 is TGTGCCAGCAGCCAAGTCCCCGGACAGGTTTGGACTGAAGCTTTCTTT. This sequence joins TRBV14 and TRBJ1-1, with 7 nucleotides matching TRBD1. The ends lost 1 base at V and 5 bases at J; junction bases unmatched: 10. CDR1 is SGHDN and CDR2 is FVKESK in the germline V gene. The CDR3 is 16 residues long.

This clonotype occurred a few times. J is TRBJ2-1 and V is TRBV10-3, with TRBD1 matching over 8 bases. Per germline, CDR1 ENHRY and CDR2 SYGVKD. With 4 bases clipped from V and 5 bases from J, the junction kept 7 bases outside the gene matches. The CDR3 sequence is 15 residues long. CDR3 region: CAISGGQVQNNEQFF. The CDR3 coding sequence is TGTGCCATCAGTGGGGGACAGGTCCAAAACAATGAGCAGTTCTTC.

The chain links TRBV10-3 to TRBJ1-2, with 10 positions matching TRBD1. The V and J ends lost 11 bases and 2 bases, in that order; junction bases with no gene match: 5. Germline CDR1 ENHRY, CDR2 SYGVKD. The CDR3 is made up of 13 amino acids. The CDR3 DNA reads TGTGCCCTTTGGACAGGGGGAAACTATGGCTACACCTTC. This codes for CALWTGGNYGYTF.